This T cell receptor beta chain was sequenced for a study of CD8+ T cells in alopecia areata. Turning to the study itself: The study gave treated patients oral tofacitinib at 5 to 10 mg twice daily.

Once RNA had been extracted, it was reverse transcribed into cDNA to act as the sequencing template. Data came from immunoSEQ multiplex PCR; TCRdb stores just in-frame clones and leaves some out. This sample has about 140,000 clones, with 50% to 65% found just once. The V and J ends lost 0 bases and 4 bases respectively, with 13 bases between them. This CDR3 has 15 residues. Germline V gene data show CDR1 as SGHRS and CDR2 as YFSETQ. Stated treatment: oral pan-JAK inhibitor, 5-10 mg twice daily. Specimens obtained from alopecia areata patients comprised lesional scalp punch biopsies and peripheral blood.

The chain joins TRBV5-1 to TRBJ1-1; TRBD1 is a possible D gene (6 bases). The TCR comes from a human donor with alopecia areata. The starting material was CD8+ T cells sorted from blood, obtained at week 4, from a patient treated with tofacitinib. Written as DNA, the CDR3 is TGCGCCAGCAGCTTGGCCCAGGGGCGTGGCACTGAAGCTTTCTTT. Protein: CASSLAQGRGTEAFF.